This passage covers 8 T cell receptor beta chains from one sample sequenced in a study of regulatory T cells in long-lasting Graves disease. Time point of the sample: newly diagnosed GD, antithyroid drugs for less than 3 months. Researchers made the TCR library from RNA that was extracted from PBMCs. Investigators prepared the TCR beta libraries by applying iRepertoire HTBI primers and Arm-PCR of CDR3 regions. TCRdb re-called the multiplex PCR reads through MiXCR, storing one row per CDR3 protein. Of about 560,000 distinct CDR3 sequences in the sample, about 16% are singletons; the top ten hold 12%. This sample also appeared in a second study, on T cells in Graves' hyperthyroidism and ophthalmopathy.

This sample comprised peripheral blood mononuclear cells (PBMCs), obtained at new diagnosis, from a patient treated with antithyroid drugs. All receptors derive from a man aged 18 to 29 with Graves disease.

The V call is TRBV20-1, the J call TRBJ1-2; 8 nucleotides align to TRBD1. The CDR3 contains 13 residues. Unmatched junction bases numbered 5, after V lost 5 bases and J lost 3 bases. Germline lookup yields CDR1 DFQATT and CDR2 SNEGSKA (reference sequence). This chain's CDR3 is CSAGQQGDYGYTF. The CDR3 nucleotides read TGCAGTGCTGGCCAACAGGGGGACTATGGCTACACCTTC.

In its sample, this clonotype was seen many times. J is TRBJ2-7 and V is TRBV12-3 or TRBV12-4; no clear D gene. V was clipped by 3 bases and J by 2 bases, with 8 bases between them. The CDR3 contains 13 residues. The CDR3 nucleotides read TGTGCCAGCAGTTTCCCCAGTGCCTACGAGCAGTACTTC. Translated, it gives CASSFPSAYEQYF.

This chain links TRBV20-1 with TRBJ2-5; D unresolved. Trimming took 4 bases from V and 0 from J, leaving 6 bases between them. CDR3 length equals 12 residues. Germline V gives CDR1 DFQATT, CDR2 SNEGSKA (reference sequence). CDR3 loop: CSATRDQETQYF. The DNA for the CDR3 is TGCAGTGCTACTCGGGACCAAGAGACCCAGTACTTC.

The V call is TRBV13, the J call TRBJ2-5, with D possibly matching TRBD2 (6 bases). CDR1 and CDR2 from the germline V gene are PRHDT and FYEKMQ (reference sequence). The CDR3 spans 15 residues. Trimming left V 10 bases short and J 0 bases short, with 18 bases between. Here the CDR3 reads CATAGFGGDQETQYF. The CDR3 nucleotides read TGTGCCACCGCAGGATTCGGCGGGGACCAAGAGACCCAGTACTTC.

The V gene is TRBV28, the J gene TRBJ2-7, with TRBD2 matching over 8 bases. V was pared by 0 bases and J by 6 bases, with 7 bases of the junction left unmatched. The CDR3 is 15 amino acids. The germline gives CDR1 MDHEN, CDR2 SYDVKM. Written as DNA, the CDR3 is TGTGCCAGCAGTTTATGGGGCGGGAGGATCGTCGAGCAGTACTTC. Its translation is CASSLWGGRIVEQYF.

This clonotype came up many times. The rearrangement links TRBV2 to TRBJ2-1, with D maybe TRBD2 (5 bases). Per germline, CDR1 SNHLY and CDR2 FYNNEI. The V gene lost 9 bases and the J gene lost 10 bases, with 16 bases spanning the gap. The CDR3 has 12 amino acids. The DNA of the CDR3 is TGTGCCAGTTTACTAGAAACCAGAGAGCAGTTCTTC. Translation: CASLLETREQFF. Drawing the rest from reference TRBV2 and TRBJ2-1, the complete variable domain is EPEVTQTPSHQVTQMGQEVILRCVPISNHLYFYWYRQILGQKVEFLVSFYNNEISEKSEIFDDQFSVERPDGSNFTLKIRSTKLEDSAMYFCASLLETREQFFGPGTRLTVL.

J is TRBJ1-6 and V is TRBV12-3 or TRBV12-4; 8 positions match TRBD1. The CDR3 extends over 14 amino acids. Trimming at V came to 5 bases and at J to 7 bases, leaving 4 bases not matched to a gene. As DNA, the CDR3 is TGTGCCAGCAGTACAACAGGGGGAAATTCACCCCTCCACTTT. Translating gives CASSTTGGNSPLHF.

This clonotype occurred many times. The genes are TRBV2 and TRBJ2-6, with 8 bases matching TRBD1. This CDR3 spans 16 amino acids. V was clipped by 4 bases and J by 2 bases; unmatched bases: 4. Per germline, CDR1 SNHLY and CDR2 FYNNEI. In DNA, the CDR3 is TGTGCCAGCAGTGCCGACAGGGGAGCTGGGGCCAACGTCCTGACTTTC. It yields the protein CASSADRGAGANVLTF.